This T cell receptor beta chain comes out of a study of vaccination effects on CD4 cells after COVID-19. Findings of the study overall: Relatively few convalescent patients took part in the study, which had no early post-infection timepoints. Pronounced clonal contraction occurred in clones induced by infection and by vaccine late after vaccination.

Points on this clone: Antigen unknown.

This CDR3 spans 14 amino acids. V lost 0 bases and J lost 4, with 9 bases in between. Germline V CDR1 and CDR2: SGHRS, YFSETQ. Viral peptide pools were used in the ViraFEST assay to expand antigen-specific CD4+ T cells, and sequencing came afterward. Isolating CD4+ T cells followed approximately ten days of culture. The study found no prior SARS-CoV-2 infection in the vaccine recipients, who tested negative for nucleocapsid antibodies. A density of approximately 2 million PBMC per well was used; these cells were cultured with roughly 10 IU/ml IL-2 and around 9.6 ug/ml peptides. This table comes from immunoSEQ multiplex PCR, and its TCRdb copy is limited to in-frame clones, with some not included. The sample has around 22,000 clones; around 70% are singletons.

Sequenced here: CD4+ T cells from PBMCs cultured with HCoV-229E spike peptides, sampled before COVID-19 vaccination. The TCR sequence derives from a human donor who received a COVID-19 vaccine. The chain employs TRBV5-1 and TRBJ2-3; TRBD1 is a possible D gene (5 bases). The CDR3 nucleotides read TGCGCCAGCAGCTTGGGCAGGGTCGCAGATACGCAGTATTTT. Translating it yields CASSLGRVADTQYF.